This T cell receptor beta chain originates from a study of response to subunit inactivated influenza vaccine. Findings of the study overall: There was a suggestion from the authors that each seasonal influenza vaccination recruits few new T cells.

Each CDR3 protein is one row after TCRdb ran MiXCR on the RT-PCR reads. The sample carries about 610,000 distinct CDR3 sequences, 12% to 15% recorded once. The sample holds many counts of this clonotype. Its antigen is undetermined. This CDR3 has 15 amino acids. Germline V CDR1 and CDR2: SGHAT, FQNNGV. V shed 5 bases and J 1 base; nucleotides not matched to a gene: 5. The clonotype originates from a man aged 50-60 years who received an inactivated influenza vaccine. Sequences were derived from PBMCs from blood, sampled 12 days after vaccination. This chain joins TRBV11-2 and TRBJ2-5; 9 bases align to TRBD2. The CDR3 DNA is TGTGCCAGCAGCCCTGCGGGGGGGGTCCAAGAGACCCAGTACTTC. Translation: CASSPAGGVQETQYF.